The 3 T cell receptor beta chains below all came from one sample that was sequenced in a study of T cells in Graves' hyperthyroidism and ophthalmopathy. Template material for amplifying TCR beta CDR3 regions consisted of RNA transcripts. The HTBI primer set was used in a first-round RT-PCR of the TCR CDR3. One entry per CDR3 protein results from TCRdb running MiXCR on the multiplex PCR reads. This table has 500,000 to 800,000 distinct CDR3 sequences, less than 45% appearing once. Sequences were obtained from peripheral blood or thyroid tissue (not recorded which). These receptors came from an adult man with Graves' disease, either hyperthyroidism or ophthalmopathy (not recorded which).

The chain combines TRBV7-9 with TRBJ1-6, with D possibly matching TRBD1 (6 bases). V gave up 8 bases and J gave up 8 bases, with 13 bases separating them. Germline CDR1 reads SEHNR; CDR2 reads FQNEAQ (reference sequence). This CDR3 has 13 amino acids. In nucleotides, the CDR3 is TGTGCCAGCTACGAAAACAGGGATTCACCCCTCCACTTT. Translating it yields CASYENRDSPLHF.

J is TRBJ2-5 and V is TRBV5-4; 12 bases match TRBD2. The ends lost 4 bases at V and 5 bases at J; junction bases unmatched: 6. CDR3 length: 15 residues. Germline V gene lookup returns CDR1 SGHNT and CDR2 YYREEE (reference sequence). CDR3 coding DNA: TGTGCCAGCAGCGTGGGGACTAGCGGGCCCGAGACCCAGTACTTC. Protein: CASSVGTSGPETQYF. Full variable domain (outside the CDR3, taken from reference TRBV5-4 and TRBJ2-5): ETGVTQSPTHLIKTRGQQVTLRCSSQSGHNTVSWYQQALGQGPQFIFQYYREEENGRGNFPPRFSGLQFPNYSSELNVNALELDDSALYLCASSVGTSGPETQYFGPGTRLLVL.

Points on this clonotype: This may be a read error, as it is one base from a much larger clone. The chain uses TRBV29-1 and TRBJ1-1; maybe TRBD1 (5 bases). This CDR3 has 12 amino acids. Germline V gene sequence: CDR1 SQVTM, CDR2 ANQGSEA. The CDR3 region is CSVEGLDTDAFF. The DNA of the CDR3 is TGCAGCGTTGAAGGCCTGGACACTGATGCTTTCTTT. Supplemented by reference TRBV29-1 and TRBJ1-1, the full variable domain reads SAVISQKPSRDICQRGTSLTIQCQVDSQVTMMFWYRQQPGQSLTLIATANQGSEATYESGFVIDKFPISRPNLTFSTLTVSNMSPEDSSIYLCSVEGLDTDAFFGQGTRLTVV.